This is a list of T cell receptor beta chains from one sample in a study of cytomegalovirus exposure and HLA in healthy donors. Produced via immunoSEQ multiplex PCR; TCRdb's table is partial and in-frame only. The data show around 120,000 clones, with roughly 80% seen just once and 1% to 1.5% held by the top ten. Sequenced material: PBMCs. The receptor source for this set is a girl aged 2 to 10 in good health and CMV-seronegative. Each CDR3 is given with its conserved first and last residue. Fields, in order: V gene, D gene, clone size, J gene, CDR3 protein, CDR3 DNA. D genes are given only for firm matches. Not every row has a clone size; where given, it reads once, few, many or a size class.

TRBV27,TRBD2,NA,TRBJ2-7,CASRSELAGGYEQYF,TGTGCCAGCAGATCGGAACTAGCGGGAGGTTACGAGCAGTACTTC
TRBV13,TRBD2,NA,TRBJ2-3,CASSSGTSGPDTQYF,TGTGCCAGCAGCTCCGGGACTAGCGGGCCAGATACGCAGTATTTT
TRBV4-3,NA,NA,TRBJ1-2,CASSQTIARRRTVLYGYTF,TGCGCCAGCAGCCAAACAATCGCCCGTCGCCGGACAGTTCTCTATGGCTACACCTTC
TRBV4-1,NA,NA,TRBJ1-5,CASSQTGNLGQPQHF,TGCGCCAGCAGCCAAACAGGGAATTTAGGTCAGCCCCAGCATTTT
TRBV9,TRBD1,NA,TRBJ1-6,CASSYTGGEGSPLHF,TGTGCCAGCAGCTATACAGGGGGCGAGGGTTCACCCCTCCACTTT
TRBV6-6,NA,NA,TRBJ1-4,CASSYKKGDNEKLFF,TGTGCCAGCAGTTACAAGAAGGGGGATAATGAAAAACTGTTTTTT
TRBV6-1,TRBD2,NA,TRBJ2-5,CASRASGSRGETQYF,TGTGCCAGCAGGGCGAGCGGGAGCAGGGGAGAGACCCAGTACTTC
TRBV5-1,NA,once,TRBJ2-7,CASSLEASSYEQYF,TGCGCCAGCAGCTTGGAAGCTAGCTCCTACGAGCAGTACTTC
TRBV12-5,TRBD1,once,TRBJ2-1,CASGLVGQGVGEQFF,TGTGCTAGTGGTTTGGTCGGGCAGGGGGTCGGTGAGCAGTTCTTC
TRBV15,NA,NA,TRBJ1-3,CATSRDAFPGLPIYF,TGTGCCACCAGCAGAGATGCTTTTCCAGGCCTCCCGATATATTTT
TRBV5-1,TRBD2,NA,TRBJ2-7,CASSWVAGLSGEQYF,TGCGCCAGCAGCTGGGTAGCGGGTTTGTCTGGCGAGCAGTACTTC
TRBV5-1,NA,NA,TRBJ1-1,CASSVSLAQNTEAFF,TGCGCCAGCAGCGTCTCCCTAGCCCAGAACACTGAAGCTTTCTTT
TRBV14,TRBD2,NA,TRBJ2-7,CASSPAQTLLADSYEQYF,TGTGCCAGCAGCCCGGCACAAACGCTGCTAGCGGACTCCTACGAGCAGTACTTC
TRBV12-2,NA,NA,TRBJ2-3,CARREASTDTQYF,TGTGCAAGACGTGAAGCCAGCACAGATACGCAGTATTTT
TRBV4-1,TRBD2,NA,TRBJ2-7,CASSQALAGGNEQYF,TGCGCCAGCAGCCAAGCACTAGCGGGAGGTAACGAGCAGTACTTC
TRBV27,NA,NA,TRBJ2-3,CASSPGGDTQYF,TGTGCCAGCAGTCCAGGGGGGGATACGCAGTATTTT
TRBV4-1,TRBD2,NA,TRBJ2-1,CASSQNSGTSGPYNEQFF,TGCGCCAGCAGCCAAAACTCCGGGACTAGCGGTCCCTACAATGAGCAGTTCTTC
TRBV30,NA,NA,TRBJ2-2,CAWNRGANTGELFF,TGTGCCTGGAATAGGGGCGCGAACACCGGGGAGCTGTTTTTT
TRBV27,NA,NA,TRBJ1-4,CASSPLGSRDEKLFF,TGTGCCAGCAGTCCGCTCGGGTCTCGGGATGAAAAACTGTTTTTT
TRBV19,NA,NA,TRBJ2-3,CASSTLGISTDTQYF,TGTGCCAGTAGTACTCTCGGGATCAGCACAGATACGCAGTATTTT
TRBV6-1,NA,NA,TRBJ2-7,CASSSDIFFSYEQYF,TGTGCCAGCAGCTCAGACATATTCTTCTCCTACGAGCAGTACTTC
TRBV5-1,NA,NA,TRBJ1-1,CASSYAPGSGTEAFF,TGCGCCAGCAGCTATGCTCCAGGGTCGGGCACTGAAGCTTTCTTT
TRBV5-6,TRBD1,NA,TRBJ2-5,CASSLAGTGGTEQYF,TGTGCCAGCAGCTTGGCCGGGACAGGGGGCACGGAGCAGTACTTC
TRBV19,TRBD1,NA,TRBJ2-7,CASSIGPGGSYEQYF,TGTGCCAGTAGTATTGGGCCAGGGGGCTCCTACGAGCAGTACTTC
TRBV29-1,TRBD2,NA,TRBJ2-5,CSARTSWGETQYF,TGCAGCGCTAGGACTAGTTGGGGTGAGACCCAGTACTTC
TRBV9,NA,few,TRBJ2-3,CASSVAFRGDTQYF,TGTGCCAGCAGCGTAGCGTTTAGGGGCGACACGCAGTATTTT
TRBV4-3,TRBD2,NA,TRBJ2-1,CASSQDKGLAGDNEQFF,TGCGCCAGCAGCCAAGATAAAGGACTAGCGGGGGACAATGAGCAGTTCTTC
TRBV5-1,TRBD2,few,TRBJ2-1,CASSWDLSGNSYNEQFF,TGCGCCAGCAGCTGGGATTTAAGCGGGAACTCCTACAATGAGCAGTTCTTC
TRBV5-6,NA,NA,TRBJ2-5,CASSLDGGSYIQETQYF,TGTGCCAGCAGCTTGGACGGAGGTTCATATATCCAAGAGACCCAGTACTTC
TRBV5-4,TRBD1,NA,TRBJ2-7,CASSPTGAHSYEQYF,TGTGCCAGCAGCCCGACAGGGGCCCACTCCTACGAGCAGTACTTC
TRBV27,NA,NA,TRBJ1-1,CASRNTGTFGLNTEAFF,TGTGCCAGCAGGAACACAGGGACGTTTGGCCTGAACACTGAAGCTTTCTTT
TRBV7-9,TRBD2,NA,TRBJ2-1,CASSSGTSGSTNEQFF,TGTGCCAGCAGCTCCGGGACTAGCGGGAGTACCAATGAGCAGTTCTTC
TRBV18,NA,NA,TRBJ2-7,CASSPEPDMPSYEQYF,TGTGCCAGCTCACCTGAACCCGACATGCCTTCCTACGAGCAGTACTTC
TRBV5-1,NA,NA,TRBJ2-5,CASSLGGVPQETQYF,TGCGCCAGCAGCTTGGGCGGGGTACCCCAAGAGACCCAGTACTTC
TRBV4-1,NA,NA,TRBJ2-7,CASSQEGILGEQYF,TGCGCCAGCAGCCAAGAGGGCATCTTGGGCGAGCAGTACTTC
TRBV14,TRBD2,few,TRBJ2-1,CASSQTLLAGGEQFF,TGTGCCAGCAGCCAGACCTTACTAGCGGGAGGCGAGCAGTTCTTC
TRBV5-1,TRBD2,once,TRBJ2-1,CASSLTASGDQREQFF,TGCGCCAGCAGCTTGACGGCTAGCGGGGACCAAAGGGAGCAGTTCTTC